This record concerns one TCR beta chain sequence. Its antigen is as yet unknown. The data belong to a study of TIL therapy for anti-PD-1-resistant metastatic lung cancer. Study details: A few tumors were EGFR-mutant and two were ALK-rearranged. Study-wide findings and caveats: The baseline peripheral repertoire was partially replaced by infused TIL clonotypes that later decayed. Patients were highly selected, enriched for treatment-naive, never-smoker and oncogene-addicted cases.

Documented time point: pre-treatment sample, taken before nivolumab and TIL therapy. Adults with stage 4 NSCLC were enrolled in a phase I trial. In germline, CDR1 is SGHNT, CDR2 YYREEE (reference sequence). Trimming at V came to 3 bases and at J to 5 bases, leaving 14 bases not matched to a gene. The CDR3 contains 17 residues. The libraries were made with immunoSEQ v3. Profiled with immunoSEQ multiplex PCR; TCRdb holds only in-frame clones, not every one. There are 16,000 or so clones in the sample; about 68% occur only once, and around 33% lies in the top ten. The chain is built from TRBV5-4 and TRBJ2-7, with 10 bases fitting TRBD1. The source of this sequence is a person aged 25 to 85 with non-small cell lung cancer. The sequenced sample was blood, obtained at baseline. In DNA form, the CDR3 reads TGTGCCAGCAGCTGGGAAGACAGGGGGCCCCCCGGGAACGAGCAGTACTTC. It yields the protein CASSWEDRGPPGNEQYF.